This entry is about one T cell receptor (beta chain). Its target antigen remains unknown. No base-level quality is on record; no much larger clone is a single base apart. Ophthalmopathy patients had moderately to severely active disease, Clinical Activity Score of at least 3, NOSPECS grade of at least 4, and duration under 3 months. Any patient with an uncontrolled infection, another autoimmune disease, pregnancy or lactation was excluded. Diagnoses were established on the basis of clinical symptoms, serum thyroxine and TRAb, thyroid ultrasound, and orbital computed tomography. Ficoll-Paque density gradient centrifugation was used to isolate PBMCs from approximately 11 ml of fresh peripheral blood. Trizol reagent was used to extract total RNA, and RNA quality was then checked on an Agilent 2100 Bioanalyzer. Amplification of TCR beta CDR3 regions was carried out from RNA transcripts. The TCR CDR3 was subjected to a first round of RT-PCR using the HTBI primer set and the Qiagen OneStep RT-PCR kit. A second multiplex PCR round built the libraries, followed by size selection and purification. Libraries were sequenced paired-end with 100 bp reads on an Illumina HiSeq2000. The published analysis was carried out like this. SOAPnuke was used to process the raw data, removing reads that contained adapters or uncalled bases, had a mean Phred below 15, or lacked an exact match to the constant primer or identifier. High-quality paired reads were merged with COPE v1.2.5, and unique nucleotide sequences were defined as clonotypes. Clonotypes were aligned to IMGT TRBV, TRBD and TRBJ reference segments using MiTCR v1.1. Analysis was restricted to V-J combinations with a frequency above 0.0001, which covered 99% to 99.2% of repertoires. A TCS score was defined as the ratio of F50 (clonal expansion) to E x V (chaos), with BLOSUM62-based TCRdist applied between CDR3 peptides within each V-J. Welch's t-statistics and random forest reduced 500 to 550 V-J features to 13, which were used in a naive Bayes classifier (R e1071). TCRdb redid the processing of the public reads, applying fastp at Q25 and MiXCR, and retained in-frame beta chains. Every entry covers one CDR3 protein and lists the most common genes and DNA from its rows. None of the V and J calls come from the authors' own analysis; TCRdb made them. For this sample the table gives approximately 530,000 distinct CDR3 sequences, of which less than 20% were detected only once. Jointly, the top ten make up about 45% of the sample.

This entry is derived from a study of T cells in Graves' hyperthyroidism and ophthalmopathy (dated by TCRdb to the late 2010s). In the study overall: Peripheral blood samples were taken at the time of initial diagnosis, prior to any treatment. The paper reports TCR Vbeta CDR3 sequencing of some 140 peripheral blood samples: fewer than 50 ophthalmopathy, fewer than 80 hyperthyroidism and around 17 progressor patients. Once sampling was done, hyperthyroidism patients were given methimazole at a starting dose of 30 mg daily, whereas ophthalmopathy patients were given high-dose intravenous methylprednisolone. The roughly 100 discovery patients were randomly divided into training and test sets at a 7:3 ratio. In addition, the study compared T-cell repertoires in thyroid tissue and in blood from roughly 6 Graves' hyperthyroidism patients. Prospective prediction of ophthalmopathy was tested in an independent validation cohort of fewer than 20 hyperthyroidism patients and around 16 patients who later progressed to ophthalmopathy. TCR V-J signatures able to tell the groups apart were searched for in a discovery cohort of about a hundred patients, of whom roughly 42 had Graves' ophthalmopathy and some 60 had stable Graves' hyperthyroidism.

The cysteine opens and the phenylalanine closes a CDR3 of 13 amino acids. The DNA shown is the 39-base CDR3, in frame from base 1. CDR1 GTSNPN and CDR2 SVGIG are derived from the germline V gene (reference sequence). The V end loses 0 bases and the J end loses 7 bases, and a stretch of 12 bases separates them. General findings and caveats noted by the study authors: Sample size was not statistically predetermined, and blinding of investigators to group allocation was not performed. Most expanded thyroid clonotypes (frequency above 0.001) were also detected in blood, a finding suggesting that blood repertoires may reflect thyroid immune responses. During validation, the model predicted progression to ophthalmopathy a median of around 6 months ahead of onset, with more than 55% sensitivity and about 72% specificity. In cross-validation, a model built on a 13 V-J signature told ophthalmopathy apart from stable hyperthyroidism with less than 90% sensitivity and around 81% specificity, and in testing the same model reached 80%/75%.

Sequencing was carried out using blood. This receptor chain uses TRBV30 and TRBJ1-2; no confident D gene assignment can be made. The TCR comes from a man aged 35-49 years with Graves' ophthalmopathy. The CDR3 is CAWSVQIGVGYTF. The base sequence is TGTGCCTGGAGTGTGCAAATCGGGGTTGGCTACACCTTC. Supplemented by the reference TRBV30 and TRBJ1-2 proteins around the CDR3, the complete variable domain is SQTIHQWPATLVQPVGSPLSLECTVEGTSNPNLYWYRQAAGRGLQLLFYSVGIGQISSEVPQNLSASRPQDRQFILSSKKLLLSDSGFYLCAWSVQIGVGYTFGSGTRLTVV.